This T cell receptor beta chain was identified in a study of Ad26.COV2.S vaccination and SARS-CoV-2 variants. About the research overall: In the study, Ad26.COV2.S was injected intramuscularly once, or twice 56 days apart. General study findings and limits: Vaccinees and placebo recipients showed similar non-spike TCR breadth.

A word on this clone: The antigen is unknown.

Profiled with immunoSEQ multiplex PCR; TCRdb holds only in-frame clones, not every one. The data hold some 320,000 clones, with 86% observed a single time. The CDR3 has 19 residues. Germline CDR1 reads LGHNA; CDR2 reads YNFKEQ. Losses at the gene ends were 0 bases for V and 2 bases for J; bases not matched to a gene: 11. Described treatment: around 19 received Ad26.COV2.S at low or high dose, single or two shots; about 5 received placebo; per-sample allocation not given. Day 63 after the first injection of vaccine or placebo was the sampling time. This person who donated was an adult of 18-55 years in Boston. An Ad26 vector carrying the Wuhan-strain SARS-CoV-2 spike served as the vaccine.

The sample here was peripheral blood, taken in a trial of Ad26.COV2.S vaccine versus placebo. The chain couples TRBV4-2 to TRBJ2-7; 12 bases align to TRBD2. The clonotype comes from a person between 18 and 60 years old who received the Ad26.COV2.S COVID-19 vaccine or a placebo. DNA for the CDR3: TGTGCCAGCAGCCAAGATCCCCCCGTTGCTAGCGGGGGGGCCTACGAGCAGTACTTC. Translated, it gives CASSQDPPVASGGAYEQYF.